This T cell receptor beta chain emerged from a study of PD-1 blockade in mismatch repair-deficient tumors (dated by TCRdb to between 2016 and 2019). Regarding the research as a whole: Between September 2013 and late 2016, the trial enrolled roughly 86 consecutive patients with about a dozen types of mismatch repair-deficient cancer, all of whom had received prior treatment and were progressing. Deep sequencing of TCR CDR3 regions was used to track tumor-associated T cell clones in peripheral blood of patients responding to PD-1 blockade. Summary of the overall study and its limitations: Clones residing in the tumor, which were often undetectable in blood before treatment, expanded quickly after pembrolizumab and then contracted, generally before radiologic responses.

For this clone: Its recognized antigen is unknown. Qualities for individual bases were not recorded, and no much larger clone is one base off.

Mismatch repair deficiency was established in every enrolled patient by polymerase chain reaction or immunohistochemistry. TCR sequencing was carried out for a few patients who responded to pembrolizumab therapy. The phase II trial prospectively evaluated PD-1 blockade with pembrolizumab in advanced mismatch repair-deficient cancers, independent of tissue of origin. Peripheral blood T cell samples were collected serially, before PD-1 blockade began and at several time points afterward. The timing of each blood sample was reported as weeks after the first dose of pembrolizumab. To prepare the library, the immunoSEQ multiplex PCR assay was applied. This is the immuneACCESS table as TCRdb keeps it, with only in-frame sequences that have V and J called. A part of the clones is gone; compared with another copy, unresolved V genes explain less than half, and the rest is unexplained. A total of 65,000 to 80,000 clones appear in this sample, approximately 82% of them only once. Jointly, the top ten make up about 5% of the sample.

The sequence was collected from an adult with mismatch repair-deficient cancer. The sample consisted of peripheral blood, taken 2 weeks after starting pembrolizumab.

The sequenced DNA is TGTGCCAGCAGCTCGCTGAAGAAGTGGGGAGAGACCCAGTACTTC. The encoded protein is CASSSLKKWGETQYF. This sequence uses TRBV7-2 and TRBJ2-5; too little of a D gene remains to name it. From the cysteine through the phenylalanine, the CDR3 covers 15 amino acids. The only DNA kept is the CDR3, 45 bases in frame from the first base. V and J lose 4 bases and 4 bases, and a span of 16 bases separates them. CDR1 and CDR2, per the germline V gene, are SGHTA and FQGNSA.